The rows below give T cell receptor beta chains drawn from one sample of a study of post-analysis software for immune sequencing data. TCRdb analysed the PCR reads with MiXCR anew, one entry per CDR3 protein. The table has under 900,000 distinct CDR3 sequences, roughly 50% seen once. The sample was blood. These receptor sequences come from a girl under 18 with multiple sclerosis. Each CDR3 is given with its conserved first and last residue. Fields, in order: clone size, D gene, J gene, V gene, CDR3 DNA, CDR3 protein. The D gene is left open where the match is weak. Part of the rows lack a size; the others show once, few, many or a class for expanded clones.

abundance: NA; d_gene: TRBD2; j_gene: TRBJ2-5; v_gene: TRBV2; CDR3nt: TGTGCCAGCAGCGCCGGGACTAGCGGGGCCAAGACCCAGTACTTC; CDR3aa: CASSAGTSGAKTQYF
abundance: many; d_gene: NA; j_gene: TRBJ2-6; v_gene: TRBV6-1; CDR3nt: TGTGCCAGCAGTGAAAACCCAGGCACTGGGGCCAACGTCCTGACTTTC; CDR3aa: CASSENPGTGANVLTF
abundance: NA; d_gene: TRBD2; j_gene: TRBJ2-1; v_gene: TRBV4-1; CDR3nt: TGCGCCAGCAGCCAAGAACAGGCGGGAGGATACAATGAGCAGTTCTTC; CDR3aa: CASSQEQAGGYNEQFF
abundance: NA; d_gene: NA; j_gene: TRBJ2-6; v_gene: TRBV6-5; CDR3nt: TGTGCCAGCAGAGGTACAGCGGCTGGGGCCAACGCCCTGACTTTC; CDR3aa: CASRGTAAGANALTF
abundance: many; d_gene: TRBD1; j_gene: TRBJ2-7; v_gene: TRBV5-1; CDR3nt: TGCGCCAGCATCCTACTACCGGGACAGGCGGATGCTGGCTCCTACGAGCAGTACTTC; CDR3aa: CASILLPGQADAGSYEQYF
abundance: NA; d_gene: NA; j_gene: TRBJ2-7; v_gene: TRBV6-5; CDR3nt: TGTGCCAGCAGTTACTCGTATCCGGGAGACTCCTACGAGCAGTACTTC; CDR3aa: CASSYSYPGDSYEQYF
abundance: NA; d_gene: TRBD2; j_gene: TRBJ2-7; v_gene: TRBV5-6; CDR3nt: TGTGCCAGCAGTGATAGACTAGCGGTATCCTACGAGCAGTACTTC; CDR3aa: CASSDRLAVSYEQYF
abundance: few; d_gene: TRBD2; j_gene: TRBJ2-3; v_gene: TRBV20-1; CDR3nt: TGCAGTGCTAGCCTCGGACTAGCGGGGAAGGATACGCAGTATTTT; CDR3aa: CSASLGLAGKDTQYF
abundance: NA; d_gene: TRBD2; j_gene: TRBJ2-3; v_gene: TRBV4-1; CDR3nt: TGCGCCAGCAGCCTGGGGCCAGCGGGGGGTGAAGATACGCAGTATTTT; CDR3aa: CASSLGPAGGEDTQYF
abundance: NA; d_gene: TRBD2; j_gene: TRBJ2-5; v_gene: TRBV12-3/TRBV12-4; CDR3nt: TGTGCCAGCACTCATAGCGGGAGGCCCGGCGGAGAGACCCAGTACTTC; CDR3aa: CASTHSGRPGGETQYF
abundance: NA; d_gene: TRBD2; j_gene: TRBJ2-5; v_gene: TRBV7-9; CDR3nt: TGTGCCAGCACCCAACTAGCGGGACCTCGGGAGCAGTACTTC; CDR3aa: CASTQLAGPREQYF
abundance: NA; d_gene: NA; j_gene: TRBJ1-2; v_gene: TRBV29-1; CDR3nt: TGCAGCGTCGGAGGGAATCACTATGGCTACACCTTC; CDR3aa: CSVGGNHYGYTF
abundance: few; d_gene: NA; j_gene: TRBJ1-4; v_gene: TRBV12-3/TRBV12-4; CDR3nt: TGTGCCAGCAGCCCTGCCCTAAAGTGGGAAAAACTGTTTTTT; CDR3aa: CASSPALKWEKLFF
abundance: NA; d_gene: NA; j_gene: TRBJ1-1; v_gene: TRBV2; CDR3nt: TGTGCCAGCAGTCCGTTCACCGGGAAGATAATGAACACTGAAGCTTTCTTT; CDR3aa: CASSPFTGKIMNTEAFF
abundance: NA; d_gene: TRBD1; j_gene: TRBJ2-5; v_gene: TRBV27; CDR3nt: TGTGCCAGCAGTCCAAACAGGGGGCTACAAGAGACCCAGTACTTC; CDR3aa: CASSPNRGLQETQYF
abundance: NA; d_gene: NA; j_gene: TRBJ2-1; v_gene: TRBV12-3/TRBV12-4; CDR3nt: TGTGCCAGCAGTTTACTTTCTAGCGTCGAGCGGAATGAGCAGTTCTTC; CDR3aa: CASSLLSSVERNEQFF